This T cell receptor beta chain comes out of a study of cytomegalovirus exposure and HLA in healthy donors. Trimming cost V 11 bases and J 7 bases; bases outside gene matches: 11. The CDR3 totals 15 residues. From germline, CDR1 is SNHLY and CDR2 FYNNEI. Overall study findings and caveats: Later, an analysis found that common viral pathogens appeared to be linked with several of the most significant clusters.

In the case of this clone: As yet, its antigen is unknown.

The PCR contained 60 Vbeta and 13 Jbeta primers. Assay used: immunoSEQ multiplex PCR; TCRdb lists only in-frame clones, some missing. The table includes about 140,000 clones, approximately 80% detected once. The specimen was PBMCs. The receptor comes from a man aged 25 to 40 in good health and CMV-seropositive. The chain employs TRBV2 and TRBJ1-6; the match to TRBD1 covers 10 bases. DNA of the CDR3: TGTGCCGGGGGGGGACAGGGGTTAGGAAATTCACCCCTCCACTTT. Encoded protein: CAGGGQGLGNSPLHF.